This T cell receptor (beta chain) was sequenced in a study of identical twins. Study-level results: Fewer insertions were carried by abundant cord blood beta clonotypes, but none was seen in memory repertoires. A cross-sectional statistical analysis, not follow-up of the same donors, supported the conclusions. Surplus twin overlap in beta out-of-frame sequences was less pronounced.

This clonotype was counted at least ten times. Its antigen is unidentified. With template switching, a universal primer site was added, and the cDNA carried unique molecular identifiers. Via MiXCR, TCRdb re-called the 5' RACE reads, giving one row per CDR3 protein. The sample includes 1.5 million to 2 million distinct CDR3 sequences, 25% to 35% seen only once; the top ten take about 0.27%. The CDR3 spans 14 residues. Trimming left V 4 bases short and J 0 bases short, with 10 bases between. Germline CDR1 is PRHDT and CDR2 is FYEKMQ (reference sequence). The source of this sequence is a newborn girl in good health. V and J are TRBV13 and TRBJ2-7; a weak D match, TRBD1 (7 bases). Material for sequencing was cord blood. The CDR3: CASSSGGISYEQYF. The CDR3 DNA sequence: TGTGCCAGCAGCTCAGGGGGGATCTCCTACGAGCAGTACTTC.